This entry lists 27 T cell receptor beta chains sequenced from one sample in a study of molecular identifiers for immune sequencing clone quantification. TCRdb ran MiXCR on the PCR reads and lists one entry per CDR3 protein. The sample has around 300,000 distinct CDR3 sequences, 24% seen once. The sample was naive CD8+ T cells from blood, with Jurkat cell RNA spiked in. Subset: FACS-sorted CD8+CD4-CCR7+CD45RA+ naive T cells. These TCRs come from a human donor in good health. Some libraries in this study had Jurkat cell RNA spiked in.

This clonotype has ten or more counts. In DNA, the CDR3 is TGTGCCAGCAGCCCAGGGCCCATGGTCGCTGAAGCTTTCTTT. It encodes CASSPGPMVAEAFF. V gene TRBV2 combines with J gene TRBJ1-1, with a possible D match to TRBD1 (5 bases). CDR3 length: 14 residues. The ends were cut back, 6 bases at V and 6 bases at J, with 17 bases in the middle. Germline values: CDR1 SNHLY, CDR2 FYNNEI.

The chain employs TRBV7-6 and TRBJ2-7; 8 nucleotides match TRBD1. The CDR3 has 13 amino acids. The germline gives CDR1 SGHVS, CDR2 FNYEAQ. With 5 bases clipped from V and 6 bases from J, the junction kept 6 bases outside the gene matches. The CDR3 spells CASSPNRGSEQYF. CDR3 in DNA: TGTGCCAGCAGCCCGAACAGGGGGAGCGAGCAGTACTTC.

This clonotype was detected a few times. The rearrangement links TRBV6-2 or TRBV6-3 to TRBJ2-7; possibly TRBD2 for D (5 bases). Germline values: CDR1 MNHEY, CDR2 SVGEGT. The V gene lost 1 base and the J gene lost 2 bases, with 9 bases spanning the gap. There are 14 residues in the CDR3. CDR3 amino acids: CASSYWSGTYEQYF. CDR3 nucleotides: TGTGCCAGCAGTTACTGGAGCGGCACCTACGAGCAGTACTTC.

This chain joins TRBV7-9 and TRBJ1-1, with D perhaps matching TRBD1 (5 bases). The CDR3 sequence is 13 residues long. Germline CDR1 reads SEHNR; CDR2 reads FQNEAQ (reference sequence). V lost 5 bases, J lost 1 base, and 8 bases lay in between. CDR3 protein: CASSGRENTEAFF. CDR3 nucleotide sequence: TGTGCCAGCAGCGGCAGGGAGAACACTGAAGCTTTCTTT.

This clonotype was counted only a few times. The chain combines TRBV11-2 with TRBJ2-1; D is unclear. The CDR3 covers 13 residues. Trimming took off 7 bases at V and 8 bases at J, with 15 bases between the two ends. The germline gives CDR1 SGHAT, CDR2 FQNNGV. The chain's CDR3 is CASNRVTVDEQFF. The CDR3 DNA follows: TGTGCCAGCAATAGGGTGACGGTGGATGAGCAGTTCTTC. Full variable domain (remainder filled in from reference TRBV11-2 and TRBJ2-1): EAGVAQSPRYKIIEKRQSVAFWCNPISGHATLYWYQQILGQGPKLLIQFQNNGVVDDSQLPKDRFSAERLKGVDSTLKIQPAKLEDSAVYLCASNRVTVDEQFFGPGTRLTVL.

The table lists this clonotype with a few counts. This chain joins TRBV12-3 or TRBV12-4 and TRBJ2-1; 10 bases agree with TRBD2. The CDR3 totals 19 residues. The trim removed 4 bases at V and 0 bases at J, leaving 12 bases unmatched. CDR3 amino acids: CASSSPLATSGISYNEQFF. The CDR3 coding sequence is TGTGCCAGCAGTTCCCCTTTAGCCACTAGCGGGATCTCCTACAATGAGCAGTTCTTC.

This clonotype was counted ten times or more. The chain has TRBV28 and TRBJ1-5; D unresolved. CDR1 is MDHEN, CDR2 SYDVKM, per germline. V was pared by 7 bases and J by 7 bases, with 14 bases between. There are 13 residues in the CDR3. The CDR3, as DNA: TGTGCCAGCACCATTCAGGAGTACCAGCCCCAGCATTTT. Protein sequence: CASTIQEYQPQHF. The full variable domain, completed using reference TRBV28 and TRBJ1-5, is DVKVTQSSRYLVKRTGEKVFLECVQDMDHENMFWYRQDPGLGLRLIYFSYDVKMKEKGDIPEGYSVSREKKERFSLILESASTNQTSMYLCASTIQEYQPQHFGDGTRLSIL.

This clonotype was observed a handful of times. This chain connects TRBV18 to TRBJ2-5; D is unresolved. The V gene's germline CDR1 is KGHSH and CDR2 LQKENI. The CDR3 covers 14 residues. Trimming took off 4 bases at V and 2 bases at J, with 11 bases between the two ends. In nucleotides, the CDR3 is TGTGCCAGCTCACTCCGGGCACGTCAAGAGACCCAGTACTTC. Residues: CASSLRARQETQYF.

This clonotype was counted at least ten times. The rearrangement links TRBV6-1 to TRBJ1-5; tentatively, D is TRBD1 (5 bases). This CDR3 contains 16 residues. Germline lookup yields CDR1 MNHNS and CDR2 SASEGT. The V and J ends lost 6 bases and 0 bases respectively, with 15 bases between them. CDR3 protein: CASSWGEGYSNQPQHF. The CDR3 nucleotides are TGTGCCAGCAGCTGGGGGGAGGGATATAGCAATCAGCCCCAGCATTTT.

The chain carries TRBV7-2 and TRBJ2-7; tentatively, D is TRBD2 (6 bases). Germline CDR1 reads SGHTA; CDR2 reads FQGNSA. The CDR3 covers 13 residues. The V end lost 5 bases, the J end lost 5 bases, and 13 bases lay between the germline ends. The CDR3 nucleotides read TGTGCCAGCAGCGTAGGAGGGTTGGACGAGCAGTACTTC. Residues: CASSVGGLDEQYF. Filled out from reference TRBV7-2 and TRBJ2-7, the complete variable domain reads GAGVSQSPSNKVTEKGKDVELRCDPISGHTALYWYRQSLGQGLEFLIYFQGNSAPDKSGLPSDRFSAERTGGSVSTLTIQRTQQEDSAVYLCASSVGGLDEQYFGPGTRLTVT.

CDR3: CASTLTGRENYGYTF. The CDR3 DNA reads TGTGCCAGCACCTTGACAGGGAGGGAGAACTATGGCTACACCTTC. The chain is built from TRBV27 and TRBJ1-2, with 7 bases fitting TRBD1. CDR3 length equals 15 residues. Per the germline V gene, CDR1 is MNHEY and CDR2 is SMNVEV (reference sequence). The ends lost 7 bases at V and 2 bases at J; junction bases unmatched: 10.

In its sample, this clonotype was seen a few times. V and J are TRBV6-2 or TRBV6-3 and TRBJ2-1; D may match TRBD1 or TRBD2 (5 bases each). Between the trimmed V and J ends, which lost 0 bases and 2 bases, there was a span of 5 bases. The CDR3 extends over 14 amino acids. The germline V gene has CDR1 MNHEY and CDR2 SVGEGT. The DNA of the CDR3 is TGTGCCAGCAGTTACTCGGGGGCCTACAATGAGCAGTTCTTC. It translates to CASSYSGAYNEQFF.

This clonotype was recorded at least ten times. The chain is built from TRBV3-1 and TRBJ1-1; D is unresolved. This CDR3 has 14 amino acids. The germline V gene encodes CDR1 LGHDT and CDR2 YNNKEL (reference sequence). V was cut by 4 bases and J by 0 bases, with 9 bases left in between. The CDR3 loop is CASSPDEVNTEAFF. Here the CDR3 DNA reads TGTGCCAGCAGCCCCGATGAGGTGAACACTGAAGCTTTCTTT.

The chain joins TRBV7-9 to TRBJ1-1; D is possibly TRBD1 (5 bases). Between the trimmed V and J ends, which lost 1 base and 3 bases, there was a span of 12 bases. CDR3 length: 15 amino acids. The germline gives CDR1 SEHNR, CDR2 FQNEAQ (reference sequence). For the CDR3, the DNA is TGTGCCAGCAGCTTAGTCCCCGGGGGAGACACTGAAGCTTTCTTT. Its protein is CASSLVPGGDTEAFF.

A few counts support this clonotype. The chain links TRBV7-9 to TRBJ1-1; TRBD1 aligns across 7 bases. This CDR3 spans 16 amino acids. CDR1 and CDR2 from the germline V gene are SEHNR and FQNEAQ (reference sequence). J gave up 6 bases and V 1 base, and 11 bases lay outside the gene matches. CDR3 coding DNA: TGTGCCAGCAGCTTAGATGTTGAGTTAGGGGGCCCTGAAGCTTTCTTT. Its translation is CASSLDVELGGPEAFF. Supplemented by reference TRBV7-9 and TRBJ1-1, the full variable domain reads DTGVSQNPRHKITKRGQNVTFRCDPISEHNRLYWYRQTLGQGPEFLTYFQNEAQLEKSRLLSDRFSAERPKGSFSTLEIQRTEQGDSAMYLCASSLDVELGGPEAFFGQGTRLTVV.

Regarding this clonotype: This clone may be a read error of a much larger clone one base away. V and J are TRBV6-6 and TRBJ2-7; 7 nucleotides agree with TRBD2. The CDR3 has 12 residues. Germline V gene data show CDR1 as MNHNY and CDR2 as SVGAGI (reference sequence). The CDR3 DNA reads as TGTGCCAGCGTGGGGGGGGTCTACGAGCAGTGCTTC. This sequence encodes CASVGGVYEQCF.

In regard to this clonotype: A much more abundant neighbour one base away suggests this may be a read error. The V call is TRBV14, the J call TRBJ1-4, with 8 positions matching TRBD1. Germline V gives CDR1 SGHDN, CDR2 FVKESK. The CDR3 contains 16 residues. CDR3 sequence: CARSPLTDRDFEKLFF. CDR3 DNA: TGTGCCAGGAGCCCTCTTACGGACAGGGACTTTGAAAAACTGTTTTTT.

This clonotype was counted only a few times. This chain links TRBV20-1 with TRBJ2-3; tentatively, D is TRBD2 (6 bases). Looked up from germline, CDR1 is DFQATT and CDR2 is SNEGSKA (reference sequence). The CDR3 loop spans 15 amino acids. Trimming stripped 2 bases from V and 2 bases from J, with 14 bases between. CDR3 in DNA: TGCAGTGCTAGACTTGCTAGCGAGGCCACAGATACGCAGTATTTT. This gives the protein CSARLASEATDTQYF.

V and J are TRBV21-1 and TRBJ2-7; the D call of TRBD2 is as the table states it, not checked on the DNA. TRBV21-1 is reported as a pseudogene. The CDR3 is 22 amino acids. Here the CDR3 reads CASSKNESDTQLAAGGPYEQYF. DNA for the CDR3: TGTGCCAGCAGCAAAAACGAATCCGACACGCAACTAGCTGCGGGAGGCCCCTACGAGCAGTACTTC.

A word on this clonotype: An end of the junction differs from the germline gene, which may be a read error. The DNA of the CDR3 is TGTGCCAGTAGTATAGATCGGAATGATGGCGACAGTTATAGTTCACCCCTCCACTTT. It translates to CASSIDRNDGDSYSSPLHF. The chain combines TRBV19 with TRBJ1-6, with D tentatively TRBD1 (5 bases). Germline CDR1 is LNHDA and CDR2 is SQIVND (reference sequence). The CDR3 totals 19 residues.

This clonotype is deemed medium-sized. V and J are TRBV11-2 and TRBJ2-1; D not certain. CDR1 SGHAT and CDR2 FQNNGV come from the germline V gene. This CDR3 contains 12 residues. The germline V and J ends were trimmed by 1 base and 7 bases, with 5 bases remaining between them. The CDR3 bases are TGTGCCAGCAGCTTAGGGCGGAATGAGCAGTTCTTC. Its translation: CASSLGRNEQFF.

Worth noting for this clonotype: Given a much more abundant clone one base away, this may be a read error. The chain joins TRBV4-3 to TRBJ2-2, with TRBD1 matching 8 bases. The germline gives CDR1 LGHNA, CDR2 YSLEER. The CDR3 is 15 amino acids. CDR3 sequence: CASSQGTGNTGEQFF. The CDR3 DNA reads TGCGCCAGCAGCCAAGGGACAGGGAACACCGGGGAGCAGTTTTTT.

The J gene is TRBJ2-3, the V gene TRBV6-1, with 9 bases aligning to TRBD1. The ends lost 4 bases at V and 6 bases at J; junction bases unmatched: 17. The CDR3 runs 18 residues. Germline CDR1 MNHNS, CDR2 SASEGT. CDR3 loop: CASSGTTGTGLFDDTQYF. The CDR3 DNA follows: TGTGCCAGCAGTGGCACCACCGGGACAGGGCTTTTTGACGATACGCAGTATTTT.

Concerning this clonotype: This may be a read error, as it is one base from a much larger clone. The rearrangement uses TRBV6-2 or TRBV6-3 and TRBJ2-6; D gene unclear. This CDR3 has 16 amino acids. Germline CDR1 is MNHEY and CDR2 is SVGEGT. The CDR3 is CAGSYSGPSGANVLTF. The CDR3 DNA follows: TGTGCCGGCAGTTACTCTGGCCCCTCTGGGGCCAACGTCCTGACTTTC.

V is TRBV27 and J is TRBJ2-7, with 7 bases aligning to TRBD2. The J segment lost 4 bases and the V segment lost 0 bases, leaving 3 bases of the junction unmatched. The CDR3 sequence is 14 residues long. CDR1 is MNHEY, CDR2 SMNVEV, per germline (reference sequence). CDR3 protein: CASSLSSGGYEQYF. For the CDR3, the DNA is TGTGCCAGCAGTTTATCGTCGGGGGGTTACGAGCAGTACTTC.

This clonotype was detected only a few times. One junction end disagrees with the germline gene, perhaps due to a read error. V gene TRBV28 combines with J gene TRBJ2-3; D uncertain. Germline V CDR1 and CDR2: MDHEN, SYDVKM. This CDR3 comprises 15 residues. The CDR3 region is CVSSGLVRLTDTQYF. Here the CDR3 DNA reads TGTGTCAGCAGTGGGTTGGTCAGACTCACAGATACGCAGTATTTT.

This clonotype was observed many times. The rearrangement uses TRBV5-6 and TRBJ2-5; D remains ambiguous. Germline-derived CDR1 and CDR2 are SGHDT and YYEEEE. The ends were cut back, 4 bases at V and 5 bases at J, with 18 bases in the middle. This CDR3 contains 15 residues. The CDR3 nucleotides read TGTGCCAGCAGCGGAAGGGTGTCGGGCCCGGAGACCCAGTACTTC. This codes for CASSGRVSGPETQYF.